These 25 T cell receptor beta chains originate from one sample sequenced in a study of shared clonotypes between healthy human individuals. The table came from immunoSEQ multiplex PCR; TCRdb's copy has only in-frame clones and leaves some out. The data show 600,000 to 700,000 clones, around 78% seen once. Sequenced input: memory CD4+ T cells sorted from blood. Subset defined: CD45RA-negative fraction. The source is a woman in her twenties or thirties in good health.

The chain is built from TRBV19 and TRBJ1-2; maybe TRBD1 (5 bases). The CDR3 has 14 residues. Per germline, CDR1 LNHDA and CDR2 SQIVND (reference sequence). V was clipped by 7 bases and J by 3 bases, with 15 bases between them. The CDR3 DNA sequence: TGTGCCAGTACCCTCCCGGGGGGGGACTATGGCTACACCTTC. Translation gives CASTLPGGDYGYTF. Filled out from reference TRBV19 and TRBJ1-2, the complete variable domain reads DGGITQSPKYLFRKEGQNVTLSCEQNLNHDAMYWYRQDPGQGLRLIYYSQIVNDFQKGDIAEGYSVSREKKESFPLTVTSAQKNPTAFYLCASTLPGGDYGYTFGSGTRLTVV.

The rearrangement links TRBV7-3 to TRBJ2-5; D might be TRBD2 (6 bases). Germline V gene lookup returns CDR1 SGHTA and CDR2 FQGTGA. This CDR3 is 14 amino acids long. V dropped 2 bases and J dropped 5 bases, with 12 bases sitting between them. The CDR3 region is CASSLDGSWETQYF. The CDR3 region has the DNA TGTGCCAGCAGCTTAGACGGGAGCTGGGAGACCCAGTACTTC.

The chain joins TRBV10-1 to TRBJ2-7; the D is unclear. This CDR3 region has 17 residues. Germline loops: CDR1 WNHNN, CDR2 SYGVQD (reference sequence). Deletions cut 10 bases from V and 0 bases from J, with 25 bases between. The CDR3: CATRDGCRVRSSYEQYF. CDR3 bases: TGCGCCACCCGCGACGGTTGTCGGGTCCGCTCCTCCTACGAGCAGTACTTC.

The V call is TRBV9, the J call TRBJ1-3; D not resolved. The germline V gene encodes CDR1 SGDLS and CDR2 YYNGEE. The germline V and J ends were trimmed by 4 bases and 0 bases, with 11 bases remaining between them. CDR3 size: 15 residues. CDR3 sequence (DNA): TGTGCCAGCAGCCTCATGGGGAGCTCTGGAAACACCATATATTTT. Its translation is CASSLMGSSGNTIYF. The entire variable domain, with the rest obtained from reference TRBV9 and TRBJ1-3, is as follows: DSGVTQTPKHLITATGQRVTLRCSPRSGDLSVYWYQQSLDQGLQFLIQYYNGEERAKGNILERFSAQQFPDLHSELNLSSLELGDSALYFCASSLMGSSGNTIYFGEGSWLTVV.

V is TRBV6-1 and J is TRBJ1-5; D not certain. The V gene lost 7 bases and the J gene lost 3 bases, with 13 bases spanning the gap. Germline assignment: CDR1 MNHNS and CDR2 SASEGT. This CDR3 spans 14 amino acids. The CDR3 DNA reads TGTGCCAGCACTGGACCGCGGACCAATCAGCCCCAGCATTTT. It codes for CASTGPRTNQPQHF.

V usage is TRBV5-1 and J usage is TRBJ1-5, with a weak D call TRBD1 (5 bases). The CDR3 contains 15 residues. Trimming stripped 4 bases from V and 4 bases from J, with 15 bases between. Germline CDR1 reads SGHRS; CDR2 reads YFSETQ. CDR3 in DNA: TGCGCCAGCAGCGTAGAGGGACGGTCTAATCAGCCCCAGCATTTT. Protein product: CASSVEGRSNQPQHF. The full variable domain, completed using reference TRBV5-1 and TRBJ1-5, is KAGVTQTPRYLIKTRGQQVTLSCSPISGHRSVSWYQQTPGQGLQFLFEYFSETQRNKGNFPGRFSGRQFSNSRSEMNVSTLELGDSALYLCASSVEGRSNQPQHFGDGTRLSIL.

This clone was detected a few times. The chain couples TRBV6-1 to TRBJ1-2; TRBD1 matches at 9 bases. With 4 bases clipped from V and 4 bases from J, the junction kept 7 bases outside the gene matches. CDR1 MNHNS and CDR2 SASEGT come from the germline V gene. The CDR3 spans 15 residues. The CDR3 protein is CASSVTGGRVYGYTF. The CDR3 DNA reads as TGTGCCAGCAGTGTGACAGGGGGTAGGGTCTATGGCTACACCTTC.

The V and J genes are TRBV4-1 and TRBJ2-3; D not resolved. The germline V gene encodes CDR1 MGHRA and CDR2 YSYEKL. This CDR3 has 14 amino acids. Trimming pared 0 bases from V and 2 bases from J, leaving 6 bases between. In nucleotides, the CDR3 is TGCGCCAGCAGCCAAGATCCGGCCACAGATACGCAGTATTTT. Amino acid sequence: CASSQDPATDTQYF.

The gene calls are TRBV9 and TRBJ1-3; D call uncertain. Germline loops: CDR1 SGDLS, CDR2 YYNGEE. This CDR3 is 15 amino acids long. Trimming took 0 bases from V and 4 from J, leaving 11 bases between them. This CDR3 is CASSVDLVSGNTIYF. The CDR3 DNA reads TGTGCCAGCAGCGTAGATCTGGTTTCCGGAAACACCATATATTTT.

CDR3 nucleotide sequence: TGTGCCAGCAGCTACCGGACAGGGGCGCTCACAGATACGCAGTATTTT. Encoded protein: CASSYRTGALTDTQYF. The V gene is TRBV5-6, the J gene TRBJ2-3; 9 bases match TRBD1. Germline loops: CDR1 SGHDT, CDR2 YYEEEE. There are 16 residues in the CDR3. V shed 3 bases and J 2 bases; nucleotides not matched to a gene: 7.

The chain is built from TRBV5-5 and TRBJ1-1; no definite D call. CDR1 SGHKS and CDR2 YYEKEE come from the germline V gene (reference sequence). Deletions cut 4 bases from V and 6 bases from J, with 16 bases between. CDR3 size: 14 residues. CDR3 protein: CASSREGYGAEAFF. CDR3 DNA: TGTGCCAGCAGCCGAGAAGGGTATGGCGCTGAAGCTTTCTTT.

This chain uses TRBV4-1 with TRBJ1-2; D gene ambiguous. The CDR3 runs to 15 residues. V was clipped by 6 bases and J by 0 bases, with 14 bases between them. Germline assignment: CDR1 MGHRA and CDR2 YSYEKL. CDR3 nucleotide sequence: TGCGCCAGCAGTCAAACGGGCGCCTCTAACTATGGCTACACCTTC. Translating it yields CASSQTGASNYGYTF.

Note on this clone: This specimen includes other DNA sequences encoding the same CDR3. The chain carries TRBV7-8 and TRBJ1-5, with TRBD1 as a possible D gene (6 bases). Germline CDR1 is SGHVS and CDR2 is FQNEAQ. This CDR3 comprises 14 residues. V lost 1 base and J lost 6, with 10 bases in between. The CDR3 sequence is CASSLDRESQPQHF. Here the CDR3 DNA reads TGTGCCAGCAGCTTAGACAGGGAGAGTCAGCCCCAGCATTTT.

This clone was detected only a few times. This chain joins TRBV5-1 and TRBJ2-3; D not resolved. This CDR3 has 16 amino acids. The V end lost 0 bases, the J end lost 0 bases, and 11 bases lay between the germline ends. Germline-derived CDR1 and CDR2 are SGHRS and YFSETQ. The DNA of the CDR3 is TGCGCCAGCAGCTTGGGGTCCCGGAAAAGCACAGATACGCAGTATTTT. It translates to CASSLGSRKSTDTQYF.

This rearrangement joins TRBV28 to TRBJ2-6, with 7 bases aligning to TRBD1. The CDR3 spans 16 residues. The V gene's germline CDR1 is MDHEN and CDR2 SYDVKM. V was pared by 9 bases and J by 0 bases, with 8 bases of the junction left unmatched. The DNA of the CDR3 is TGTGCCAGTAAGGACAGGACGAGCTCTGGGGCCAACGTCCTGACTTTC. Its protein product is CASKDRTSSGANVLTF.

The V and J genes are TRBV11-2 and TRBJ2-7, with 11 bases lining up with TRBD2. With 3 bases clipped from V and 4 bases from J, the junction kept 5 bases outside the gene matches. The germline gives CDR1 SGHAT, CDR2 FQNNGV. CDR3 length: 15 amino acids. CDR3 bases: TGTGCCAGCAGCTTTGGAACTAGCGGGAGTTACGAGCAGTACTTC. Encoded protein: CASSFGTSGSYEQYF. Full variable domain (missing parts from reference TRBV11-2 and TRBJ2-7): EAGVAQSPRYKIIEKRQSVAFWCNPISGHATLYWYQQILGQGPKLLIQFQNNGVVDDSQLPKDRFSAERLKGVDSTLKIQPAKLEDSAVYLCASSFGTSGSYEQYFGPGTRLTVT.

This clone came up a few times. The rearrangement links TRBV7-8 to TRBJ2-7; D possibly corresponds to TRBD1 (6 bases). Germline V CDR1 and CDR2: SGHVS, FQNEAQ. This CDR3 spans 14 amino acids. Trimming took 1 base from V and 7 from J, leaving 14 bases between them. CDR3 coding DNA: TGTGCCAGCAGCTTAGTTCTGGGACATATGGAGCAGTACTTC. Translating gives CASSLVLGHMEQYF.

V usage is TRBV5-1 and J usage is TRBJ2-1; TRBD2 agrees at 8 bases. CDR1 and CDR2 (germline): SGHRS, YFSETQ. J was trimmed by 7 bases and V by 1 base; bases with no gene match: 7. CDR3 length: 15 residues. CDR3 in DNA: TGCGCCAGCAGCTTGAGAGCGGGAGCAGCGAATGAGCAGTTCTTC. It specifies CASSLRAGAANEQFF.

The rearrangement joins TRBV29-1 to TRBJ2-7, with 15 positions matching TRBD2. Germline V gives CDR1 SQVTM, CDR2 ANQGSEA. V shed 6 bases and J 6 bases; nucleotides not matched to a gene: 12. The CDR3 consists of 16 residues. The DNA for the CDR3 is TGCAGCGTGGAGGGACTAGCGGGAGGAGCCTCCGCCGAGCAGTACTTC. Translated: CSVEGLAGGASAEQYF.

This clone came up a few times. The chain couples TRBV11-2 to TRBJ2-1; possibly TRBD2 for D (6 bases). Germline-derived CDR1 and CDR2 are SGHAT and FQNNGV. This CDR3 is 16 amino acids long. Deletions cut 5 bases from V and 9 bases from J, with 23 bases between. The chain's CDR3 is CASSPTTGGGVSEQFF. The CDR3 nucleotides are TGTGCCAGCAGCCCCACTACCGGGGGTGGCGTGAGTGAGCAGTTCTTC.

This clone has just one count. This rearrangement joins TRBV2 to TRBJ2-1, with TRBD2 matching over 12 bases. After removal of 2 bases from V and 9 bases from J, the junction contained 5 bases not matched to a gene. This CDR3 region has 15 residues. Germline V CDR1 and CDR2: SNHLY, FYNNEI. CDR3 region: CASSERLAGAPEQFF. The CDR3 nucleotides read TGTGCCAGCAGTGAACGACTAGCGGGAGCTCCTGAGCAGTTCTTC.

The chain joins TRBV19 to TRBJ2-7; D possibly corresponds to TRBD2 (6 bases). Per germline, CDR1 LNHDA and CDR2 SQIVND (reference sequence). The CDR3 is made up of 14 amino acids. Trimming took 6 bases from V and 1 from J, leaving 13 bases between them. CDR3 residues: CASRNQGGSYEQYF. In DNA form, the CDR3 reads TGTGCCAGTAGGAATCAGGGAGGATCCTACGAGCAGTACTTC.

The rearrangement uses TRBV5-1 and TRBJ2-1, with a tentative D call TRBD2 (6 bases). Germline CDR1 SGHRS, CDR2 YFSETQ. V lost 0 bases and J lost 8, with 15 bases in between. This CDR3 spans 15 amino acids. CDR3 nucleotides: TGCGCCAGCAGCTTGGGGGCCTCCCCGGGGGATGAGCAGTTCTTC. Protein product: CASSLGASPGDEQFF.

The J gene is TRBJ2-2, the V gene TRBV25-1; no definite D call. CDR3 length: 15 residues. Trimming left V 3 bases short and J 2 bases short, with 10 bases between. The germline V gene has CDR1 MGHDK and CDR2 SYGVNS. The chain's CDR3 is CASSERQANTGELFF. In DNA, the CDR3 is TGTGCCAGCAGTGAGCGCCAGGCTAACACCGGGGAGCTGTTTTTT.

The rearrangement joins TRBV7-2 to TRBJ2-1, with TRBD2 matching 9 bases. This CDR3 has 15 amino acids. The trim removed 6 bases at V and 5 bases at J, leaving 8 bases unmatched. The germline V gene encodes CDR1 SGHTA and CDR2 FQGNSA. The CDR3 DNA is TGTGCCAGCAGTCGGAGTTGGACTAGCGACAATGAGCAGTTCTTC. Translated, it gives CASSRSWTSDNEQFF. Using reference TRBV7-2 and TRBJ2-1 for the parts outside the CDR3, the full variable domain is GAGVSQSPSNKVTEKGKDVELRCDPISGHTALYWYRQSLGQGLEFLIYFQGNSAPDKSGLPSDRFSAERTGGSVSTLTIQRTQQEDSAVYLCASSRSWTSDNEQFFGPGTRLTVL.